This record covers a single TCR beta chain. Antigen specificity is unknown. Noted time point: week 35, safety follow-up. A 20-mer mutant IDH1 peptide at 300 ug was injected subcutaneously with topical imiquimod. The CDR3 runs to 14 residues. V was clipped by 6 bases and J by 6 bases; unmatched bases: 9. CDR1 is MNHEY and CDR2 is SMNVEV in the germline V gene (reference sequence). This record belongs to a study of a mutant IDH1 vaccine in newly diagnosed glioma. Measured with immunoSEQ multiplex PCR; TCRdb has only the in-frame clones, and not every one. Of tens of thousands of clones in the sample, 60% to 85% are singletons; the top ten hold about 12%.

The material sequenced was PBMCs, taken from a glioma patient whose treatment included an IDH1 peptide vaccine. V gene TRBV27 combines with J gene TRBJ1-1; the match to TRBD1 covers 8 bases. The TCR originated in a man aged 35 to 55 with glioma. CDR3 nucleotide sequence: TGTGCCAGCAGCAGGACAGGGAGGGACGCTGAAGCTTTCTTT. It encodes CASSRTGRDAEAFF.